This is a list of T cell receptor beta chains from one sample in a study of blood T cells in healthy people across ages. TCRdb used MiXCR to reprocess the 5' RACE reads, holding one entry per CDR3 protein. The table includes more than 600,000 distinct CDR3 sequences, roughly 25% detected once. The same sample was also studied in work on T cells of mothers and their children.

The sequenced material came from blood. The receptors originated from a boy aged 5-17 years in good health. Each CDR3 is given with its conserved first and last residue. The D gene is left open where the match is weak. The listing skips clone size in some rows; elsewhere it reads once, few, many or a size class.

j_call d_call clone_size v_call cdr3_aa cdr3_nt
TRBJ2-1 TRBD2 few TRBV29-1 CSVLSGGAFHEQFF TGCAGCGTTCTTAGCGGGGGGGCCTTTCATGAGCAGTTCTTC
TRBJ2-5 - few TRBV29-1 CSVETPSSETQYF TGCAGCGTTGAGACCCCATCTTCAGAGACCCAGTACTTC
TRBJ1-1 - - TRBV7-9 CASSFQVNTEAFF TGTGCCAGCAGCTTCCAGGTTAACACTGAAGCTTTCTTT
TRBJ2-2 - - TRBV7-9 CASSNLNTGELFF TGTGCCAGCAGCAACCTCAACACCGGGGAGCTGTTTTTT
TRBJ2-3 - - TRBV20-1 CSAATGTDTQYF TGCAGTGCTGCAACCGGGACAGATACGCAGTATTTT
TRBJ2-2 TRBD2 - TRBV6-1 CASSVLADPTGELFF TGTGCCAGCAGTGTGCTAGCGGACCCCACCGGGGAGCTGTTTTTT
TRBJ1-2 - few TRBV9 CASGEGGMDYGYTF TGTGCCAGCGGTGAAGGGGGAATGGACTATGGCTACACCTTC
TRBJ1-6 - - TRBV14 CASSLQPDGVSPLHF TGTGCCAGCAGCCTCCAGCCCGACGGCGTTTCACCCCTCCACTTT
TRBJ2-1 TRBD2 - TRBV7-2 CASSMYAGGVEEQFF TGTGCCAGCAGCATGTATGCGGGGGGGGTGGAGGAGCAGTTCTTC
TRBJ2-3 - many TRBV6-2/TRBV6-3 CASSYSRTVDTQYF TGTGCCAGCAGTTACTCAAGGACGGTGGATACGCAGTATTTT
TRBJ1-5 - few TRBV5-6 CASSLGTGGEGPQHF TGTGCCAGCAGCTTGGGCACTGGGGGAGAGGGGCCCCAGCATTTT
TRBJ2-7 - - TRBV7-6 CASSLSAGGIAEQYF TGTGCCAGCAGCTTATCCGCAGGGGGGATCGCCGAGCAGTACTTC
TRBJ2-5 - few TRBV29-1 CSANRLQETQYF TGCAGCGCCAACAGGTTACAAGAGACCCAGTACTTC
TRBJ2-5 TRBD1 - TRBV4-2 CASSQVTGAETQYF TGTGCCAGCAGCCAAGTTACAGGGGCAGAGACCCAGTACTTC
TRBJ2-4 TRBD1 few TRBV12-3/TRBV12-4 CASSSETGWDIQYF TGTGCCAGCAGCTCAGAGACAGGGTGGGACATTCAGTACTTC
TRBJ1-2 - - TRBV12-3/TRBV12-4 CASSPETETYGYTF TGTGCCAGCAGCCCAGAGACAGAAACCTATGGCTACACCTTC
TRBJ2-5 TRBD2 few TRBV3-1 CASRREGKETQYF TGTGCCAGCAGAAGGGAGGGAAAAGAGACCCAGTACTTC
TRBJ2-4 - once TRBV29-1 CSVEGVLAKNIQYF TGCAGCGTTGAAGGGGTTCTAGCCAAAAACATTCAGTACTTC
TRBJ2-3 - few TRBV12-3/TRBV12-4 CASTGSVTDTQYF TGTGCCAGCACAGGGTCCGTGACAGATACGCAGTATTTT
TRBJ2-7 TRBD2 once TRBV13 CASTPLAGGTSYEQYF TGTGCCAGCACCCCACTAGCGGGAGGAACCTCCTACGAGCAGTACTTC
TRBJ2-7 - few TRBV4-1 CASSQDISGLSYEQYF TGCGCCAGCAGCCAAGATATATCGGGGCTCTCCTACGAGCAGTACTTC
TRBJ1-4 TRBD1 few TRBV28 CASSSDRGDEKLFF TGTGCCAGCAGTTCGGACAGGGGTGATGAAAAACTGTTTTTT
TRBJ2-2 - - TRBV20-1 CSASDPAGTDTGELFF TGCAGTGCTAGCGATCCGGCCGGGACTGACACCGGGGAGCTGTTTTTT
TRBJ1-4 - - TRBV29-1 CSVDSGGTNEKLFF TGCAGCGTTGACTCGGGGGGGACTAATGAAAAACTGTTTTTT
TRBJ2-1 TRBD1 - TRBV5-1 CASSLLSGQGSNGQFF TGCGCCAGCAGCTTGTTATCTGGACAGGGATCCAATGGGCAGTTCTTC
TRBJ1-2 TRBD1 - TRBV20-1 CSARDVQGARGYTF TGCAGTGCTAGAGATGTTCAGGGGGCGCGGGGCTACACCTTC
TRBJ2-7 TRBD1 - TRBV29-1 CSARGGSDEQYF TGCAGCGCCAGAGGGGGCTCCGACGAGCAGTACTTC
TRBJ2-5 - few TRBV7-2 CASSLGAWKETQYF TGTGCCAGCAGCTTAGGAGCTTGGAAAGAGACCCAGTACTTC
TRBJ2-6 - few TRBV6-1 CASSTQGPGSGANVLTF TGTGCCAGCAGTACCCAGGGGCCAGGCTCTGGGGCCAACGTCCTGACTTTC
TRBJ2-1 - few TRBV6-2/TRBV6-3 CASSQTPSSYNEQFF TGTGCCAGCAGTCAAACGCCAAGCTCCTACAATGAGCAGTTCTTC
TRBJ1-3 - many TRBV29-1 CSAVASGNTIYF TGCAGCGCCGTGGCCTCTGGAAACACCATATATTTT
TRBJ1-2 - few TRBV5-8 CASSLRDPSYGYTF TGTGCCAGCAGCTTGCGGGACCCTTCTTATGGCTACACCTTC
TRBJ1-1 - - TRBV19 CASSQNSGNTEAFF TGTGCCAGTAGTCAAAACAGCGGCAACACTGAAGCTTTCTTT
TRBJ2-6 TRBD1 few TRBV7-9 CASSSSGDRAGGWANVLTF TGTGCCAGCAGCTCTTCCGGGGACAGGGCAGGCGGCTGGGCCAACGTCCTGACTTTC
TRBJ2-1 - few TRBV5-6 CASSLVSSDEQFF TGTGCCAGCAGCTTGGTCTCGAGCGATGAGCAGTTCTTC
TRBJ2-3 - few TRBV12-3/TRBV12-4 CASSLYGRTDTQYF TGTGCCAGCAGTCTCTATGGACGCACAGATACGCAGTATTTT
TRBJ2-7 TRBD1 - TRBV5-1 CASSLEGGAGEQYF TGCGCCAGCAGCTTGGAAGGGGGCGCGGGCGAGCAGTACTTC
TRBJ2-7 TRBD2 few TRBV7-2 CASRAGLAGLYEQYF TGTGCCAGCAGGGCAGGACTAGCGGGCCTCTACGAGCAGTACTTC
TRBJ1-5 - - TRBV6-5 CASSYQSGVYAQPQHF TGTGCCAGCAGTTACCAGTCGGGAGTTTACGCTCAGCCCCAGCATTTT
TRBJ1-1 - few TRBV18 CASSPRIPTGDTMNTEAFF TGTGCCAGCTCACCACGGATTCCCACAGGAGATACCATGAACACTGAAGCTTTCTTT
TRBJ2-1 - - TRBV7-9 CASSLGGGQFF TGTGCCAGCAGTTTGGGAGGAGGGCAGTTCTTC
TRBJ2-7 - - TRBV3-1 CASSQEGPSYEQYF TGTGCCAGCAGCCAAGAGGGCCCCTCCTACGAGCAGTACTTC
TRBJ2-2 - - TRBV20-1 CSVNGGRSEELFF TGCAGTGTTAATGGGGGAAGGTCCGAGGAGCTGTTTTTT
TRBJ2-1 TRBD2 - TRBV6-2/TRBV6-3 CASSSITGLEIYEQFF TGTGCCAGCAGTTCGATTACGGGACTAGAAATCTATGAGCAGTTCTTC
TRBJ1-2 TRBD1 few TRBV7-9 CASSPTGVKSYTF TGTGCCAGCAGCCCGACAGGGGTAAAAAGCTACACCTTC
TRBJ2-5 - - TRBV7-2 CASSLGTIVETQYF TGTGCCAGCAGCTTGGGTACAATCGTGGAGACCCAGTACTTC
TRBJ1-5 - - TRBV7-6 CASSLALRGSKETNQPQHF TGTGCCAGCAGCTTAGCCCTACGGGGTTCCAAAGAGACCAATCAGCCCCAGCATTTT
TRBJ1-2 TRBD1 - TRBV29-1 CSVSVGGQGLGYTF TGCAGCGTTTCCGTAGGGGGACAGGGGCTCGGCTACACCTTC
TRBJ2-3 - - TRBV5-6 CASSWPPADTQYF TGTGCCAGCAGCTGGCCTCCAGCAGATACGCAGTATTTT
TRBJ2-7 - - TRBV29-1 CSVYTGREYEQYF TGCAGCGTTTATACAGGGAGAGAGTACGAGCAGTACTTC
TRBJ2-5 - many TRBV5-1 CASSFQGQETQYF TGTGCCAGCAGCTTTCAGGGTCAAGAGACCCAGTACTTC
TRBJ2-7 - - TRBV7-8 CASSLVEGSSYEQYF TGTGCCAGCAGCTTAGTCGAGGGGAGCTCCTACGAGCAGTACTTC
TRBJ1-2 TRBD1 few TRBV20-1 CSAPPYDRAAGYTF TGCAGTGCCCCGCCTTATGACAGGGCGGCTGGCTACACCTTC